A single sample is the source of the 10 T cell receptor beta chains below, sequenced in a study of breast tumors, draining lymph nodes, adjacent tissues (dated by TCRdb to about 2016). Lymph node samples came from the axillary draining lymph nodes of breast cancer patients. Libraries came from multiplex PCR. Instrument on record: Illumina HiSeq 2000. The public reads were run again by TCRdb, first through fastp at Q25 and then through MiXCR, and only productive beta chains were kept. Entries that share a CDR3 protein sequence are merged under the most common genes and DNA. In this sample the table shows 150,000 to 200,000 distinct CDR3 sequences, 30% to 35% of which occur a single time. Clones ranked in the top ten supply about 4% of the sample. Sequenced material: axillary lymph node tissue. These TCRs come from a female donor with breast cancer. Some clones in this sample may be carry-over from other donors' samples.

This clonotype was found many times. V usage is TRBV20-1 and J usage is TRBJ2-7; weak D call: TRBD1 (5 bases). The CDR3 is 15 amino acids. Trimming cost V 0 bases and J 0 bases, with 12 bases left between them. From germline, CDR1 is DFQATT and CDR2 SNEGSKA (reference sequence). CDR3 in DNA: TGCAGTGCTAGAGATCTTTACAGGCCCTCCTACGAGCAGTACTTC. Its translation is CSARDLYRPSYEQYF.

About this clonotype: This clone may be a read error of a much larger clone one base away. The CDR3 coding sequence is TGTGCCAGCAGGCAACAATCCACGGGGATCTACGAGCAGTACTTC. It yields the protein CASRQQSTGIYEQYF. This sequence joins TRBV6-4 and TRBJ2-7; D perhaps matches TRBD2 (5 bases). V was cut by 6 bases and J by 3 bases, with 18 bases left in between. Per germline, CDR1 MRHNA and CDR2 SNTAGT. The CDR3 runs to 15 residues.

Comment on this clonotype: A clone one base away is much larger, so this may be a read error. The V gene is TRBV12-3 or TRBV12-4, the J gene TRBJ1-2; no definite D call. The CDR3 loop spans 14 amino acids. The V and J ends lost 2 bases and 3 bases respectively, with 10 bases between them. This CDR3 reads CASSLTGVDYGYTF. In DNA form, the CDR3 reads TGTGCCAGCAGTTTAACTGGGGTAGACTATGGCTACACCTTC.

This clonotype has at least ten counts. This chain uses TRBV12-5 with TRBJ1-5; TRBD1 matches at 8 bases. V gave up 3 bases and J gave up 3 bases; unmatched junction bases: 4. Germline loops: CDR1 LGHNT, CDR2 FRNRAP. This CDR3 comprises 15 residues. The CDR3 region is CASGFWDRNNQPQHF. The CDR3, as DNA: TGTGCTAGTGGTTTTTGGGACAGGAACAATCAGCCCCAGCATTTT.

This clonotype has a handful of counts. The V gene is TRBV19, the J gene TRBJ1-1; D is perhaps TRBD1 (6 bases). V was cut by 4 bases and J by 0 bases, with 18 bases left in between. Per germline, CDR1 LNHDA and CDR2 SQIVND (reference sequence). CDR3 length: 17 amino acids. The CDR3 is CASSRVGGPRMNTEAFF. In nucleotides, the CDR3 is TGTGCCAGTAGTAGGGTGGGGGGCCCGCGAATGAACACTGAAGCTTTCTTT.

In regard to this clonotype: This CDR3 is missing its conserved last phenylalanine or tryptophan, likely due to a read error. It is unclear where the CDR3 begins or ends on the DNA, so no DNA is shown, and the CDR3 is as TCRdb lists it. The rearrangement uses TRBV7-6 and TRBJ1-1. The CDR3 has 16 amino acids, counting both end residues. The germline CDR1 and CDR2 sequences are SGHVS and FNYEAQ. The CDR3 sequence is CASSPTDLQLNTEASL.

The V and J genes are TRBV13 and TRBJ2-6, with D uncertain. Germline lookup yields CDR1 PRHDT and CDR2 FYEKMQ (reference sequence). The V and J ends lost 2 bases and 4 bases respectively, with 12 bases between them. The CDR3 extends over 16 amino acids. The CDR3 protein is CASSLKAGLGANVLTF. In DNA form, the CDR3 reads TGTGCCAGCAGCTTAAAGGCCGGGCTCGGGGCCAACGTCCTGACTTTC.

The genes are TRBV7-9 and TRBJ1-1; 12 bases align to TRBD1. From germline, CDR1 is SEHNR and CDR2 FQNEAQ (reference sequence). The CDR3 runs 16 residues. V lost 6 bases to trimming and J lost 2 bases; unmatched junction nucleotides: 7. Written as DNA, the CDR3 is TGTGCCAGCAGGTTTCCCGGGACAGGGGGCAACACTGAAGCTTTCTTT. Protein: CASRFPGTGGNTEAFF.

This chain uses TRBV9 with TRBJ1-6, with D possibly being TRBD1 (5 bases). Trimming pared 4 bases from V and 18 bases from J, leaving 17 bases between. The CDR3 spans 12 residues. CDR1 is SGDLS, CDR2 YYNGEE, per germline. CDR3 residues: CASSQPGGRSHF. The CDR3 bases are TGTGCCAGCAGCCAACCGGGGGGAAGGTCCCACTTT.

This clonotype was counted many times. This chain uses TRBV20-1 with TRBJ2-1, with unresolved D. The germline V and J ends were trimmed by 6 bases and 3 bases, with 9 bases remaining between them. Germline lookup yields CDR1 DFQATT and CDR2 SNEGSKA (reference sequence). The CDR3 is 12 residues long. The CDR3 spells CSAVRNYNEQFF. DNA for the CDR3: TGCAGTGCGGTGCGGAACTACAATGAGCAGTTCTTC.